In its sample, the clone carrying this T cell receptor (beta chain) was seen a few times. The antigen is not known. This specimen belongs to a study of T-cell reconstitution after alpha-beta-depleted transplantation in children. Study results and caveats: It was newly produced T cells that mostly accounted for T-cell counts and diversity one year after transplant. Alpha-beta T cells present about two months after transplant were reported to originate from several hundred expanded graft clones. There were some patients whose high TCRbeta diversity at day 60 came from surviving recipient T cells and thymic progenitors.

Unique molecular identifiers were incorporated into the prepared TCRbeta library. TCRdb reanalysed the PCR reads using MiXCR and keeps one entry per CDR3 protein. The sample records 800,000 to 1,000,000 distinct CDR3 sequences, roughly 29% being singletons. The TCR comes from a boy younger than two who had a stem cell transplant for SCID, so the T cells may come from the graft donor. The specimen comprised PBMCs, mostly from graft donor cells, sampled 360 days after TCRalphabeta/CD19-depleted stem cell transplant.

CDR3 sequence: CSARDPGTAYEQYF. Written as DNA, the CDR3 is TGCAGTGCTAGAGATCCCGGGACAGCTTACGAGCAGTACTTC. V and J are TRBV20-1 and TRBJ2-7; 7 bases fit TRBD1. Germline CDR1 and CDR2: DFQATT and SNEGSKA (reference sequence). V lost 0 bases and J lost 4; bases outside the gene matches: 6. The CDR3 has 14 residues.